This record looks at one T cell receptor (beta chain) sequence and its context. In this sample, this clonotype turned up a few times. Its cognate antigen has yet to be identified. No clone much larger than this one lies a single base away; base qualities are absent. From its cysteine to its phenylalanine, the CDR3 spans 16 amino acids. CDR3 DNA only is kept here, 48 bases in frame from base 1. V loses 0 bases at its end and J loses 0 bases; junction bases beyond the gene matches: 2. Based on the germline V gene, the CDR1 and CDR2 sequences are SGHVS and FQNEAQ. The library was obtained by RT-PCR. TCRdb names Illumina HiSeq 2500 as the instrument used. In TCRdb, the public reads were trimmed at Q25 with fastp and aligned with MiXCR, with productive beta chains retained. Each record represents a unique CDR3 protein, reported with the most common genes and DNA among its rows. A total of just over 300,000 distinct CDR3 sequences appear in this sample, 21% of them only once. The ten largest account for approximately 10% of the sample.

The data derive from a study of response to subunit inactivated influenza vaccine (dated by TCRdb to between 2018 and 2020). In the study overall: To follow how T cells responded to a trivalent subunit inactivated influenza vaccine, the researchers relied on deep quantitative profiling of the T cell receptor repertoire. What the authors observed across the whole study: The authors proposed that each seasonal influenza vaccination may bring in only a limited number of new T cells.

The starting material was PBMCs from blood, obtained approximately 20 months after vaccination. This receptor chain uses TRBV7-8 and TRBJ2-1, and TRBD2 aligns with 7 junction nucleotides. The TCR sequence derives from a man between 50 and 69 years old who received an inactivated influenza vaccine. Donor details come from another sample of the same person, matched by shared clones. For the CDR3, the sequence is CASSLAGGPSYNEQFF. The nucleotides are TGTGCCAGCAGCTTAGCGGGAGGGCCCTCCTACAATGAGCAGTTCTTC.